A single sample gave rise to the 11 T cell receptor beta chains below, sequenced in a study of T cells and copy number aberrations in small-cell lung cancer. Assay used: immunoSEQ multiplex PCR; TCRdb lists only in-frame clones, some missing. The sample includes about 2,400 clones, less than 85% seen only once; the top ten take 5% to 6%. Sequenced input: normal tissue next to the tumor. The receptors originated from a woman aged 50 to 60 with small cell lung cancer.

V gene TRBV7-2 combines with J gene TRBJ1-2; D is perhaps TRBD1 (5 bases). V shed 1 base and J shed 4 bases, with 13 bases lying between them. CDR1 and CDR2 (germline): SGHTA, FQGNSA. The CDR3 contains 15 residues. The CDR3 DNA reads as TGTGCCAGCAGCTTAGGACAGTTCTCCAGCTATGGCTACACCTTC. Protein product: CASSLGQFSSYGYTF.

V gene TRBV7-9 combines with J gene TRBJ2-5; TRBD1 matches at 9 bases. Near its end, the DNA agrees better with TRBJ2-7, so the J call may be wrong. Looked up from germline, CDR1 is SEHNR and CDR2 is FQNEAQ (reference sequence). The CDR3 has 15 amino acids. The chain's CDR3 is CASSDLGTGYHEQYF. Written as DNA, the CDR3 is TGTGCCAGCAGCGACCTCGGGACAGGGTACCACGAGCAGTACTTC.

This chain uses TRBV7-8 with TRBJ1-3; 7 nucleotides align to TRBD1. This CDR3 is 14 amino acids long. The V segment lost 5 bases and the J segment 2 bases; nucleotides outside the gene matches: 3. Germline loops: CDR1 SGHVS, CDR2 FQNEAQ. The chain's CDR3 is CASSPQGPGNTIYF. The CDR3 DNA reads TGTGCCAGCAGCCCACAGGGGCCTGGAAACACCATATATTTT.

This clone appeared once. The chain combines TRBV27 with TRBJ1-2; maybe TRBD1 (5 bases). The CDR3 spans 16 residues. The V and J ends lost 0 bases and 6 bases respectively, with 17 bases between them. Germline V gene data show CDR1 as MNHEY and CDR2 as SMNVEV (reference sequence). As DNA, the CDR3 is TGTGCCAGCAGTTTATCTCTTTCCCCAGGGAAAAATGGCTACACCTTC. It yields the protein CASSLSLSPGKNGYTF.

This clone was seen more than once but under ten times. The V call is TRBV6-5, the J call TRBJ1-5; 8 bases line up with TRBD1. Looked up from germline, CDR1 is MNHEY and CDR2 is SVGAGI. This CDR3 is 15 amino acids long. Germline trimming cut 2 bases from V and 7 bases from J; bases unmatched to any gene: 7. CDR3 bases: TGTGCCAGCAGTTACACGACAGGGGCTGACCAGCCCCAGCATTTT. Translating it yields CASSYTTGADQPQHF.

Worth noting for this clone: This same CDR3 is encoded by further DNA sequences in the sample. CDR3 loop: CASSEGERHGYTF. In nucleotides, the CDR3 is TGTGCCAGCAGTGAAGGGGAGCGACATGGCTACACCTTC. The chain carries TRBV2 and TRBJ1-2; D gene ambiguous. This CDR3 contains 13 residues. CDR1 and CDR2 (germline): SNHLY, FYNNEI. V was pared by 1 base and J by 6 bases, with 9 bases between. Full variable domain (rest looked up from reference TRBV2 and TRBJ1-2): EPEVTQTPSHQVTQMGQEVILRCVPISNHLYFYWYRQILGQKVEFLVSFYNNEISEKSEIFDDQFSVERPDGSNFTLKIRSTKLEDSAMYFCASSEGERHGYTFGSGTRLTVV.

The V and J genes are TRBV6-5 and TRBJ1-1; D not certain. Germline V gene data show CDR1 as MNHEY and CDR2 as SVGAGI. The CDR3 consists of 13 residues. The V end lost 0 bases, the J end lost 5 bases, and 7 bases lay between the germline ends. The CDR3 sequence: CASSYSSITEAFF. The CDR3 bases are TGTGCCAGCAGTTACTCTTCGATAACTGAAGCTTTCTTT.

This clone was picked up a small number of times. This sequence joins TRBV29-1 and TRBJ1-6; D ambiguous. V was trimmed by 6 bases and J by 7 bases, leaving 10 bases between them. The germline gives CDR1 SQVTM, CDR2 ANQGSEA. The CDR3 runs to 12 residues. DNA of the CDR3: TGCAGCGTCCAAGACCCCAATTCACCCCTCCACTTT. Encoded protein: CSVQDPNSPLHF.

The rearrangement links TRBV7-9 to TRBJ2-1; D tentatively reads TRBD1 or TRBD2 (5 bases each). CDR1 SEHNR and CDR2 FQNEAQ come from the germline V gene (reference sequence). V lost 10 bases to trimming and J lost 8 bases, with 12 bases between them. CDR3 length: 11 amino acids. CDR3 sequence (DNA): TGTGCCACCCAAGTGGGACATGAGCAGTTCTTC. The encoded protein is CATQVGHEQFF.

The V and J genes are TRBV5-5 and TRBJ1-2, with D possibly TRBD1 on 6 matching bases. The V end lost 4 bases, the J end lost 4 bases, and 14 bases lay between the germline ends. This CDR3 is 14 amino acids long. CDR1 is SGHKS, CDR2 YYEKEE, per germline (reference sequence). As DNA, the CDR3 is TGTGCCAGCAGCCGCCCACAGGACAGCTATGGCTACACCTTC. It codes for CASSRPQDSYGYTF. The full variable domain, with the rest looked up from reference TRBV5-5 and TRBJ1-2, is DAGVTQSPTHLIKTRGQQVTLRCSPISGHKSVSWYQQVLGQGPQFIFQYYEKEERGRGNFPDRFSARQFPNYSSELNVNALLLGDSALYLCASSRPQDSYGYTFGSGTRLTVV.

The chain joins TRBV5-4 to TRBJ1-1; 9 bases fit TRBD1. The germline V gene encodes CDR1 SGHNT and CDR2 YYREEE (reference sequence). The trim removed 5 bases at V and 1 base at J, leaving 9 bases unmatched. The CDR3 consists of 16 residues. Here the CDR3 reads CASRSQQGASNTEAFF. In nucleotides, the CDR3 is TGTGCCAGCAGAAGTCAACAGGGGGCGTCGAACACTGAAGCTTTCTTT.